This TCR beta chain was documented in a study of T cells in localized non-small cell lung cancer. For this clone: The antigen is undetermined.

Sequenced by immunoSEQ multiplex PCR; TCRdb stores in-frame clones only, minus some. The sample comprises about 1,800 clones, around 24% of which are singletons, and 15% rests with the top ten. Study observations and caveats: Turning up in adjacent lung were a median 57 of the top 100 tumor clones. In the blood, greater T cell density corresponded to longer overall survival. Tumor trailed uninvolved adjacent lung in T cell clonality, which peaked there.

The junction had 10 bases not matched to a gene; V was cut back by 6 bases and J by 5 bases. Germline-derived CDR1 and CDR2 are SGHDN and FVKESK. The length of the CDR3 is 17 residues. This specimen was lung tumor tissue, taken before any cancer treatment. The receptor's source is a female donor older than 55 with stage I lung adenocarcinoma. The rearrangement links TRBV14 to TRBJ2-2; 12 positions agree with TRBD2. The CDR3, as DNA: TGTGCCAGCAGTTCCGGACTAGCGGGATTTTCGACCGGGGAGCTGTTTTTT. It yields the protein CASSSGLAGFSTGELFF.